The clone carrying this TCR beta chain showed up many times. This entry comes from a study of spatial heterogeneity in lung cancer. Study-level background: Beta-chain sequences consistently outnumbered alpha-chain sequences in detection. As counted in raw reads, each unique TCR and UMI combination appeared more than ten times on average.

A single record per CDR3 protein comes from TCRdb applying MiXCR to the 5' RACE reads. The profile shows 5,500 to 7,000 distinct CDR3 sequences, approximately 13% of them singletons. The germline V gene encodes CDR1 MDHEN and CDR2 SYDVKM. The CDR3 sequence is 14 residues long. After removal of 5 bases from V and 9 bases from J, the junction contained 7 bases not matched to a gene. Noted time point: sample taken at primary tumor resection. The donor population consisted of over 55 patients with untreated, early-stage non-small cell lung cancer. Researchers sequenced whole RNA taken from tumor, nontumor lung or frozen PBMC without sorting.

This sequence joins TRBV28 and TRBJ1-6; TRBD1 agrees at 7 bases. This specimen consisted of normal lung tissue next to the tumor, obtained at surgery. The sequence was obtained from a female donor with early-stage non-small cell lung cancer. The CDR3 region is CASSPHRGSSPLHF. CDR3 nucleotides: TGTGCCAGCAGTCCCCACAGGGGTAGTTCACCCCTCCACTTT.